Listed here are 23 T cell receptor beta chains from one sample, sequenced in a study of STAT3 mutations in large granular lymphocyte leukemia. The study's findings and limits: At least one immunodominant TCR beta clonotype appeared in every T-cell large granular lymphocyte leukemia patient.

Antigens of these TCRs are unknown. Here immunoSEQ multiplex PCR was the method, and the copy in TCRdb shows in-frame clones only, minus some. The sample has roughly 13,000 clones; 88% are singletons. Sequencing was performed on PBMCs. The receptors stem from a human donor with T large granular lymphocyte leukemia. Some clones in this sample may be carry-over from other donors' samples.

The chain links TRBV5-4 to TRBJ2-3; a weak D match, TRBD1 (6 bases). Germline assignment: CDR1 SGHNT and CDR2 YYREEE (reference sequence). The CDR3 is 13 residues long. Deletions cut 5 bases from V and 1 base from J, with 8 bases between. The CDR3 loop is CASRGGGTDTQYF. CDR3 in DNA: TGTGCCAGCAGAGGGGGAGGCACAGATACGCAGTATTTT.

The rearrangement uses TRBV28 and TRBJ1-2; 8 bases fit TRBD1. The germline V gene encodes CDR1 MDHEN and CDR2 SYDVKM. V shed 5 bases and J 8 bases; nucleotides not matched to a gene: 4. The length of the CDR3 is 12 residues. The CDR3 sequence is CASSQTGVGYTF. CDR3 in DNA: TGTGCCAGCAGTCAGACAGGGGTCGGCTACACCTTC.

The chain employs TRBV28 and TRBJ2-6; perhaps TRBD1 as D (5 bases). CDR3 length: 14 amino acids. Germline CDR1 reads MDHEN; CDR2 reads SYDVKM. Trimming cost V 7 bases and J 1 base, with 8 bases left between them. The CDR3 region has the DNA TGTGCCAGCACTACAGGATCTGGGGCCAACGTCCTGACTTTC. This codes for CASTTGSGANVLTF.

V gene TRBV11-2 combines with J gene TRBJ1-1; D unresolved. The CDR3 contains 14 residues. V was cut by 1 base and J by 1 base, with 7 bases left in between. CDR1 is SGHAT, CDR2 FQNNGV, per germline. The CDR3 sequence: CASSLGRKNTEAFF. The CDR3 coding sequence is TGTGCCAGCAGCTTAGGCAGAAAGAACACTGAAGCTTTCTTT.

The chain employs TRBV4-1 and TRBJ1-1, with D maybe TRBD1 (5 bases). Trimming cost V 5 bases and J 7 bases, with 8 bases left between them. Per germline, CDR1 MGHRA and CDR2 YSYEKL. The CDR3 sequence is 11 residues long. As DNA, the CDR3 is TGCGCCAGCAGCTCCAGGGTTGAAGCTTTCTTT. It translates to CASSSRVEAFF.

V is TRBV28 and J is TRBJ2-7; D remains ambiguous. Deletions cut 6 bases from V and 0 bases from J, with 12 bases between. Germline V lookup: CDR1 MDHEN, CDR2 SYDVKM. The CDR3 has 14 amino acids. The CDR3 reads CASRSQASSYEQYV. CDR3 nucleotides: TGTGCCAGCAGGTCCCAGGCGAGCTCCTACGAGCAGTACGTC.

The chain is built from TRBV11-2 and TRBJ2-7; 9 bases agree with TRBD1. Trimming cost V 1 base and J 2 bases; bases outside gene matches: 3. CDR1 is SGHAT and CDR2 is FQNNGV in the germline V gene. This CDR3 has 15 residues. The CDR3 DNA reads TGTGCCAGCAGCTTAGCGGGACAGGGAACCTACGAGCAGTACTTC. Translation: CASSLAGQGTYEQYF.

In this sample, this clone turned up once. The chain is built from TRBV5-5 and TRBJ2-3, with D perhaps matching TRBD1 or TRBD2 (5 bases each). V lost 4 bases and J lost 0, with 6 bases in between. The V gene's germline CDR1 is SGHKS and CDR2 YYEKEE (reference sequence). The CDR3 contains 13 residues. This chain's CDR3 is CASSRDSTDTQYF. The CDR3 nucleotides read TGTGCCAGCAGCCGGGACAGCACAGATACGCAGTATTTT.

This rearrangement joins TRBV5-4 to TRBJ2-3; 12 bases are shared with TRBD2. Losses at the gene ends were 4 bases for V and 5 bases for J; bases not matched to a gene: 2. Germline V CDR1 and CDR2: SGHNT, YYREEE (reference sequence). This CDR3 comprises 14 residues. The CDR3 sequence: CASSPGLAGDTQYF. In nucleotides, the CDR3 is TGTGCCAGCAGCCCGGGACTAGCGGGAGATACGCAGTATTTT.

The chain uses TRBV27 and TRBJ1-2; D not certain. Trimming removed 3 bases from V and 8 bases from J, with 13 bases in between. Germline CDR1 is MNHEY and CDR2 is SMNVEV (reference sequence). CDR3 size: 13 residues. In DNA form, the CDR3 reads TGTGCCAGCAGTTTCGGCTTCCCGGGGGGCTACACCTTC. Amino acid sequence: CASSFGFPGGYTF.

CDR3 in amino acids: CASSLRATGTDTQYF. DNA for the CDR3: TGTGCCAGCAGCTTAAGGGCGACAGGGACAGATACGCAGTATTTT. This rearrangement joins TRBV11-2 to TRBJ2-3; 7 bases align to TRBD1. The CDR3 covers 15 residues. Germline-derived CDR1 and CDR2 are SGHAT and FQNNGV. V shed 2 bases, J shed 3 bases, and the junction held 5 bases outside the gene matches.

The CDR3 protein is CASSLAYAGDADTQYF. CDR3 nucleotide sequence: TGCGCCAGCAGCTTGGCCTATGCGGGAGATGCGGATACGCAGTATTTT. The chain employs TRBV5-1 and TRBJ2-3, with 7 bases aligning to TRBD2. Losses at the gene ends were 0 bases for V and 6 bases for J; bases not matched to a gene: 10. In germline, CDR1 is SGHRS, CDR2 YFSETQ. This CDR3 has 16 amino acids.

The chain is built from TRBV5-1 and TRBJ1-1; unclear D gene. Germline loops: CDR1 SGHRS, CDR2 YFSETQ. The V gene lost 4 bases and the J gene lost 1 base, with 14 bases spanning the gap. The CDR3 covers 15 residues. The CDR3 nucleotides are TGCGCCAGCAGCGAGGTGGGGTTGGGGAACACTGAAGCTTTCTTT. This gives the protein CASSEVGLGNTEAFF.

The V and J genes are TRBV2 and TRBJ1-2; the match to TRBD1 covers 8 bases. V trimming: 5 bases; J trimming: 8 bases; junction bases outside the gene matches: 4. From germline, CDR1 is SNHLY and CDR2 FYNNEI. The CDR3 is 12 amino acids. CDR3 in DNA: TGTGCCAGCAGTTACAGGGGGGAGGGCTACACCTTC. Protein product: CASSYRGEGYTF.

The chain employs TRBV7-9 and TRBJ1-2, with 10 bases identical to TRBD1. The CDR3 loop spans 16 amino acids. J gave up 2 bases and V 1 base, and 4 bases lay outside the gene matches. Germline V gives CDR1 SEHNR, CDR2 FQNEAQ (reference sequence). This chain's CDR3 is CASSLGGTGANYGYTF. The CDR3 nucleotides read TGTGCCAGCAGCTTAGGGGGGACAGGGGCGAACTATGGCTACACCTTC.

In DNA, the CDR3 is TGTGCCAGCAGCTTATCCTCACATCACGAGCAGTACTTC. Translating it yields CASSLSSHHEQYF. The chain employs TRBV7-2 and TRBJ2-7, with D unresolved. Germline CDR1 SGHTA, CDR2 FQGNSA. Trimming stripped 2 bases from V and 5 bases from J, with 10 bases between. The CDR3 consists of 13 residues.

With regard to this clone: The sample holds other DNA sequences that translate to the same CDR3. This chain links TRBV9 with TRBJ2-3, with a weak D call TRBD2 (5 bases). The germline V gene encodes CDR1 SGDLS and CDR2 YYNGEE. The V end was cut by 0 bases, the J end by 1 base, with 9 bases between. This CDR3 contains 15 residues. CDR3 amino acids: CASSVGGRGTDTQYF. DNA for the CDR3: TGTGCCAGCAGCGTAGGAGGGCGAGGCACAGATACGCAGTATTTT.

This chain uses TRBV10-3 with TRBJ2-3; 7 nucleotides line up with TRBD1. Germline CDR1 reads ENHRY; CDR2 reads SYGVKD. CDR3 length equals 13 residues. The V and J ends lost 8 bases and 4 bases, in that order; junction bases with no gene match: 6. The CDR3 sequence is CAILGGPADTQYF. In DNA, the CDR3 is TGTGCCATCTTAGGGGGCCCTGCAGATACGCAGTATTTT.

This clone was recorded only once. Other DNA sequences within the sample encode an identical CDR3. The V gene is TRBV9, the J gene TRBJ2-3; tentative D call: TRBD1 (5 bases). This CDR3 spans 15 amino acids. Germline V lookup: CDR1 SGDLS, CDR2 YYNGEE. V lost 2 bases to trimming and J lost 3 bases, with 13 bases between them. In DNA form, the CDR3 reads TGTGCCAGCAGCGTCGGTGGTAGGGGAACAGATACGCAGTATTTT. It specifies CASSVGGRGTDTQYF.

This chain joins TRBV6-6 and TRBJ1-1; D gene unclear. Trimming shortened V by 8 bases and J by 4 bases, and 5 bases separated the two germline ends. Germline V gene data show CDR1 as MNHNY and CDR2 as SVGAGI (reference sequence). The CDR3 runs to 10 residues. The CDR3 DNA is TGTGCCAGCCGGAGCACTGAAGCTTTCTTT. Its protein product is CASRSTEAFF.

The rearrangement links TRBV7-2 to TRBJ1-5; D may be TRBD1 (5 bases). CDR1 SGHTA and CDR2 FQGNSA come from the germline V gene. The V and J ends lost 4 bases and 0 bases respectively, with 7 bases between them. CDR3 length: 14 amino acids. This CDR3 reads CASSSDSSNQPQHF. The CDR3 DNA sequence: TGTGCCAGCAGCTCCGACAGTAGCAATCAGCCCCAGCATTTT.

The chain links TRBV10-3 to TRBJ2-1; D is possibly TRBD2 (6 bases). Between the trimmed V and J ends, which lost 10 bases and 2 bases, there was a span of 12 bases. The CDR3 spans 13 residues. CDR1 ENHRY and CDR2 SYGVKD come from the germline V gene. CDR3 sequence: CATAEGPYNEQFF. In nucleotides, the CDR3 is TGTGCCACTGCGGAGGGACCCTACAATGAGCAGTTCTTC.

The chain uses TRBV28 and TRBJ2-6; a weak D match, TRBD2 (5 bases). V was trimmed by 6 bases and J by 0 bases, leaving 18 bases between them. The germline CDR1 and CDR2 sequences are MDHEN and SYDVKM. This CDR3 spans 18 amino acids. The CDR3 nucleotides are TGTGCCAGCAGCCGCCTGGCCCAGCGGCGCTCTGGGGCCAACGTCCTGACTTTC. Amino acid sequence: CASSRLAQRRSGANVLTF.